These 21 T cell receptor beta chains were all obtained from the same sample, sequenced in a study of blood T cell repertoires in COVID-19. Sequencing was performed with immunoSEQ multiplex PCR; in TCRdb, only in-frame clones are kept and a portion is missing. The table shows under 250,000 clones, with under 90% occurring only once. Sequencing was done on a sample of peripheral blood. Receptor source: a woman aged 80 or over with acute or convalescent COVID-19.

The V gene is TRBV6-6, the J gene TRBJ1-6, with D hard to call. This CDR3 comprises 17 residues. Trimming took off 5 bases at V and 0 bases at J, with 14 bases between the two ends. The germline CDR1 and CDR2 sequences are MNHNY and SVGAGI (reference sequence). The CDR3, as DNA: TGTGCCAGCAGTCGTAGATTAACCGCCTCCTATAATTCACCCCTCCACTTT. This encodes CASSRRLTASYNSPLHF.

CDR3 in DNA: TGTGCCAGCAGACCTTCTCCAGGGGGCGCGGATGAAAAACTGTTTTTT. Protein: CASRPSPGGADEKLFF. The chain links TRBV27 to TRBJ1-4, with 8 positions matching TRBD1. Germline V CDR1 and CDR2: MNHEY, SMNVEV (reference sequence). The CDR3 spans 16 residues. V lost 6 bases, J lost 6 bases, and 12 bases stayed unmatched.

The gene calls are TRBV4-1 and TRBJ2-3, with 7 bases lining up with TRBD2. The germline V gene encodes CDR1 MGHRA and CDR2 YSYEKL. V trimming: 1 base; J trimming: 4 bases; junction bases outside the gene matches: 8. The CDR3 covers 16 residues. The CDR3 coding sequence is TGCGCCAGCAGCCAAGTCGGGGGGAGGGGCCCAGATACGCAGTATTTT. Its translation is CASSQVGGRGPDTQYF.

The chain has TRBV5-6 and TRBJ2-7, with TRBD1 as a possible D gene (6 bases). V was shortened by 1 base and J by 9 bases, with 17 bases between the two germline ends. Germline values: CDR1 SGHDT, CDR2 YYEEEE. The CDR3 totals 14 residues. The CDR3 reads CASSLRSGAPGQYF. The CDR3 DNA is TGTGCCAGCAGCTTGAGGTCAGGGGCCCCCGGGCAGTACTTC.

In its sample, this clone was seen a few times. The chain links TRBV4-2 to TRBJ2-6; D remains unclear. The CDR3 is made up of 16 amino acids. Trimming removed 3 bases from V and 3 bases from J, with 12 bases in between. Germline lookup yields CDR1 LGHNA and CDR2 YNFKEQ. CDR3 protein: CASSQATPGGANVLTF. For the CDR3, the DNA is TGTGCCAGCAGCCAGGCCACCCCTGGTGGGGCCAACGTCCTGACTTTC.

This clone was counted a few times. The CDR3 DNA is TGCAGCGTTGACCCGACAGGGGACGGTGGCTACACCTTC. It yields the protein CSVDPTGDGGYTF. V is TRBV29-1 and J is TRBJ1-2, with 8 bases fitting TRBD1. J lost 7 bases, V lost 3 bases, and 7 bases had no gene match. The CDR3 is 13 amino acids. Germline-derived CDR1 and CDR2 are SQVTM and ANQGSEA.

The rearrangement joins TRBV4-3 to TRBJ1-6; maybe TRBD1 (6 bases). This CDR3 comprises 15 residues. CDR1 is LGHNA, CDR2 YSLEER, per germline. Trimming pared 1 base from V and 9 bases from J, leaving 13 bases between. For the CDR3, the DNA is TGCGCCAGCAGCCAAGTGTCAGGGGACGGTTCACCCCTCCACTTT. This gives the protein CASSQVSGDGSPLHF.

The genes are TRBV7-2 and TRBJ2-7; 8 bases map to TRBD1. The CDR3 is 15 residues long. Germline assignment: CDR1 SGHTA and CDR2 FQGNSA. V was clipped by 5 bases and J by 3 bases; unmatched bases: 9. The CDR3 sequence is CASSQGGQGGYEQYF. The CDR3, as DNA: TGTGCCAGCAGCCAGGGAGGACAGGGCGGCTACGAGCAGTACTTC.

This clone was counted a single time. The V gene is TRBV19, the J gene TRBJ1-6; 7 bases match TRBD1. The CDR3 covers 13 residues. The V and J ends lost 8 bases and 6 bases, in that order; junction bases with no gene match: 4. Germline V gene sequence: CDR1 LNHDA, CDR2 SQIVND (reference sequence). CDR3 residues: CASLGQTNSPLHF. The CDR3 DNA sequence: TGTGCCAGTTTGGGACAGACTAATTCACCCCTCCACTTT.

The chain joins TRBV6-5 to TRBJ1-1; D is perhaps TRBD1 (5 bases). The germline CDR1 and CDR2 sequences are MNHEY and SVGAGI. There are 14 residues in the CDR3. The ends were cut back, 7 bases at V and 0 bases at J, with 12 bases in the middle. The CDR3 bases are TGTGCCAGCATACAAACAGGCTTGAACACTGAAGCTTTCTTT. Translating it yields CASIQTGLNTEAFF.

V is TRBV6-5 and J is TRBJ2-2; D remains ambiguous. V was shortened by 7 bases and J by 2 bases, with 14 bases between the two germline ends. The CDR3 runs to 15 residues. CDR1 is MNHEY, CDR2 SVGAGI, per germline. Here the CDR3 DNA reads TGTGCCAGCACGTCCAGCGCCCCTAACACCGGGGAGCTGTTTTTT. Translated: CASTSSAPNTGELFF.

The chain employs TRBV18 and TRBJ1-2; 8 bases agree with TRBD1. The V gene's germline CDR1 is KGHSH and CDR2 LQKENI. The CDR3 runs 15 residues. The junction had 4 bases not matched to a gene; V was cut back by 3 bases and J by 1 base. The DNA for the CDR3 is TGTGCCAGCTCACCCACTGGACAGGGTAACTATGGCTACACCTTC. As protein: CASSPTGQGNYGYTF.

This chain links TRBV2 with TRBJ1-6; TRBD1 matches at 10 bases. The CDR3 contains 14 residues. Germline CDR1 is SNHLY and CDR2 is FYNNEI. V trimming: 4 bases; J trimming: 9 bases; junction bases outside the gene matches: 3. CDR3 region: CASSAGTGVSPLHF. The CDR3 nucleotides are TGTGCCAGCAGTGCCGGGACAGGGGTTTCACCCCTCCACTTT.

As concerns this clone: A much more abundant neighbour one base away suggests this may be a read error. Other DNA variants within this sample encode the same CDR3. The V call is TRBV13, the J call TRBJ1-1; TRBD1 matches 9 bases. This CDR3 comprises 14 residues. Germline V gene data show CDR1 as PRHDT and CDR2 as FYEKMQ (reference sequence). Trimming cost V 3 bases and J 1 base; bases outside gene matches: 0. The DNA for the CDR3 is TGTGCCAGCAGCTTGGGACAGGGGAACACTGAAGCTTTCTTT. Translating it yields CASSLGQGNTEAFF.

The CDR3 DNA reads TGTGCCAGCAGTTTTAGCGGGGGGGCCATTGGCGGGGAGCTGTTTTTT. This sequence encodes CASSFSGGAIGGELFF. V and J are TRBV27 and TRBJ2-2; TRBD2 agrees at 11 bases. The junction had 7 bases not matched to a gene; V was cut back by 3 bases and J by 7 bases. The germline gives CDR1 MNHEY, CDR2 SMNVEV (reference sequence). The CDR3 covers 16 residues.

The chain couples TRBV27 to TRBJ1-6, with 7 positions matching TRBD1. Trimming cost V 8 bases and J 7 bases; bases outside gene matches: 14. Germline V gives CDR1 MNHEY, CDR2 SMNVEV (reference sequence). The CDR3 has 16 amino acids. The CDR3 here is CASGPPDRAQNSPLHF. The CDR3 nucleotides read TGTGCCAGCGGGCCCCCCGACAGGGCCCAAAATTCACCCCTCCACTTT.

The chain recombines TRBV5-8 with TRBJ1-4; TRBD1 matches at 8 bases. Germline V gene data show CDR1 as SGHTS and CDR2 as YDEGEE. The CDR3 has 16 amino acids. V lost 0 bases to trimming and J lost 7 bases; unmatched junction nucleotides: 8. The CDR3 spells CASSLEGQGGSEKLFF. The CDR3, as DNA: TGTGCCAGCAGCTTGGAAGGACAGGGAGGGAGTGAAAAACTGTTTTTT.

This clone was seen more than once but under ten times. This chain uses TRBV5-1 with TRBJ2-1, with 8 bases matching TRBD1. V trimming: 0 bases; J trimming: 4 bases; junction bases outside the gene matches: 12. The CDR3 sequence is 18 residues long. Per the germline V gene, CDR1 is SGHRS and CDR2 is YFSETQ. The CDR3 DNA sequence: TGCGCCAGCAGCTTGGGGGGGACAGGAACCCTCTTGTACAATGAGCAGTTCTTC. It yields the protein CASSLGGTGTLLYNEQFF.

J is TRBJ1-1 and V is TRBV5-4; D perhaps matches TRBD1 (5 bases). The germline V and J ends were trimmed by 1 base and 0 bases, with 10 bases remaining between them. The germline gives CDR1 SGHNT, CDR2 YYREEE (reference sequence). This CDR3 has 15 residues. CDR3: CASSLPQGLNTEAFF. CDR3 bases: TGTGCCAGCAGCTTGCCCCAGGGTTTGAACACTGAAGCTTTCTTT.

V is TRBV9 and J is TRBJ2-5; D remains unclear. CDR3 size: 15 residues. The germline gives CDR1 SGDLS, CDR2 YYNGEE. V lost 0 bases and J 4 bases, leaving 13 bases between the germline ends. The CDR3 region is CASSVGAPLRETQYF. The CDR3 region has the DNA TGTGCCAGCAGCGTAGGTGCACCTCTGCGAGAGACCCAGTACTTC. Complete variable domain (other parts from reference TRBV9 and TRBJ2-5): DSGVTQTPKHLITATGQRVTLRCSPRSGDLSVYWYQQSLDQGLQFLIQYYNGEERAKGNILERFSAQQFPDLHSELNLSSLELGDSALYFCASSVGAPLRETQYFGPGTRLLVL.

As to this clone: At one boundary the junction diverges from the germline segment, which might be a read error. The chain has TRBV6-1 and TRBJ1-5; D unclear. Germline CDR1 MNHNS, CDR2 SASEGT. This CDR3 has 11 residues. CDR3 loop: CASSEYDSYSF. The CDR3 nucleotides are TGTGCCAGCAGTGAATATGATTCCTATTCTTTT.